This entry features one T cell receptor beta chain sequence. Germline V gene lookup returns CDR1 SEHNR and CDR2 FQNEAQ (reference sequence). V gave up 3 bases and J gave up 6 bases; unmatched junction bases: 1. CDR3 length: 12 amino acids. The authors reverse transcribed roughly 0.5 to 1 ug RNA with random hexamers. TCRdb called the immunoSEQ multiplex PCR reads again in MiXCR, with one record for every CDR3 protein. The sample lists 70,000 or so distinct CDR3 sequences; 95% were seen once. The T cells that were sequenced for TCR beta were CD8+ and CD4+ cells from blood. Negative magnetic isolation gave CD8+ and CD4+ cells; FACS enriched CD8+ TEMRA. The data are from a study of CD8 T cells in Susac syndrome.

The sample comprised CD8+ T cells from PBMCs. The chain has TRBV7-9 and TRBJ1-2; 7 nucleotides align to TRBD1. This TCR was sampled from a human donor in good health. The CDR3 here is CASSFGQDGYTF. CDR3 in DNA: TGTGCCAGCAGCTTCGGACAGGATGGCTACACCTTC.